This TCR beta chain came from a study of cytotoxic CD8 clonotypes in ibrutinib-treated CLL (dated by TCRdb to the early 2020s). Regarding the complete study: The cohort had ten to twelve relapsed/refractory and around 15 treatment-naive patients; some 17 were IGHV unmutated. Responses were partial in some 24 patients and complete in 2; after median about 68 months follow-up, about 14 stayed in remission and 12 progressed. The response samples were drawn at a median of 12 months into treatment, with a range of roughly 6 to 40 months. On average, each sample had hundreds of thousands of productive templates and more than 75,000 productive rearrangements. Longitudinal samples were obtainable from about 30% of the roughly 90 participants in the trial. Cryopreserved peripheral blood mononuclear cells were obtained prior to treatment, at the time of response, and at either disease progression or sustained remission. All remission and progressive disease samples were collected while patients were still receiving ibrutinib. What the research found in general, with its limitations: Clonality rose at ibrutinib response, remained stable during sustained remission, and dropped back toward baseline at progression. Baseline clonality was found to be higher than that of age-matched healthy donors and was strongly correlated with circulating CD8+ T-cell counts. Sampling times were not matched between sustained-remission and progressing patients, and lymph node repertoires were not studied. Public clonotypes were found to be uncommon and were observed to contract or remain stable during treatment; the increase in clonality was shown to reflect expansion of private clonotypes at ibrutinib response.

This clone was seen a few times. Its target antigen remains unknown. No much larger clonotype is one base removed from it; base qualities were not supplied. Measured from the cysteine to the phenylalanine, the CDR3 is 14 residues long. Just the 42-base CDR3 DNA is kept, in frame starting at base 1. The germline V gene specifies SGHVS as CDR1 and FNYEAQ as CDR2. Deletion took 5 bases off V and 0 bases off J, with a span of 8 bases between the germline ends. Taken with the paper, the label for time point translates to: approximately 2 years on ibrutinib. For TCR beta library preparation, 1.5 to 2.5 micrograms of genomic DNA was extracted from cryopreserved PBMCs. Longitudinal blood samples from CLL patients on ibrutinib monotherapy were analyzed using high-throughput TCR beta sequencing. The patients were enrolled in a single-center, open-label phase 2 trial of ibrutinib monotherapy. The goal of deep resolution MiSeq sequencing was a depth between 1 in 1 million and 1 in 200,000 T cells, and coverage averaged 10x per clonotype. The immunoSEQ hsTCRB Kit was used to generate the TCR beta libraries. In the original analysis: The data were analyzed with ImmunoSEQ Analyzer and ImmunoSEQ Data Assistant, and V, D and J gene assignments followed IMGT definitions. Clonality was computed as one minus normalized Shannon entropy of productive rearrangement frequencies, ranging from 0 to 1. Only overrepresented clonotypes making up at least 0.05% of the repertoire of each patient were included in the public clonotype analysis. Around 14 repertoires from age-matched healthy donors, obtained from immuneACCESS, served as clonality controls. Here the immuneACCESS table is served through TCRdb, limited to in-frame sequences with V and J called. Missing clones are a known gap in these copies; in checked studies unresolved V genes cover under half, and the rest lacks a known reason. V and J calls and clone size are copied from that table; D and trimming were computed from the DNA. Recorded for this sample are approximately 30,000 clones; 69% of them occurred a single time. The top ten clonotypes cover approximately 58% of the sample.

The receptor comes from a human donor with chronic lymphocytic leukemia. The sequence is built from TRBV7-6 and TRBJ1-3, with no reliable assignment of the D segment. The sequencing used PBMCs, collected after 24 months of ibrutinib treatment. The DNA sequence reads TGTGCCAGCAGCCATGCGGGCTCTGGAAACACCATATATTTT. Its coded protein is CASSHAGSGNTIYF. The full variable domain, with segments outside the CDR3 supplied by the reference TRBV7-6 and TRBJ1-3 proteins, appears as GAGVSQSPRYKVTKRGQDVALRCDPISGHVSLYWYRQALGQGPEFLTYFNYEAQQDKSGLPNDRFSAERPEGSISTLTIQRTEQRDSAMYRCASSHAGSGNTIYFGEGSWLTVV.